One sample yielded the 25 T cell receptor beta chains listed below, sequenced in a study of tumor-infiltrating lymphocytes in primary liver carcinoma. DNA and RNA were both co-extracted from about 20-30 mg of bulk tissue that had not been sorted. A constant-region primer primed TCR beta cDNA synthesis from 400 to 550 ng of total RNA. ARM-PCR, slightly modified, supplied the TCR beta libraries through three nested multiplex PCR rounds. Running around 10 cycles apiece, the first two PCR rounds relied on TRBV1-TRBV30 forward primers together with a C-beta reverse primer. TCRdb called the multiplex PCR reads again in MiXCR, with one record for every CDR3 protein. The data hold roughly 100,000 distinct CDR3 sequences, with about 70% observed a single time. Sequencing input: liver tumor tissue from sampling region 5. The subset: tumor region T5, tumor centre. The source is a woman aged 55-75 years with primary liver carcinoma and hepatitis B virus infection.

This clonotype has ten or more counts. The chain couples TRBV10-2 to TRBJ2-1, with TRBD2 identical over 8 bases. The CDR3 runs 15 residues. V lost 5 bases and J lost 0; bases outside the gene matches: 3. Looked up from germline, CDR1 is WSHSY and CDR2 is SAAADI. The CDR3 sequence is CASSRGGGSYNEQFF. Written as DNA, the CDR3 is TGCGCCAGCAGTCGGGGGGGTGGCTCCTACAATGAGCAGTTCTTC.

This rearrangement joins TRBV2 to TRBJ2-1; TRBD2 might be the D (6 bases). Germline lookup yields CDR1 SNHLY and CDR2 FYNNEI. The length of the CDR3 is 15 residues. V gave up 7 bases and J gave up 7 bases, with 20 bases separating them. This chain's CDR3 is CASMITRDSINEQFF. The CDR3 bases are TGTGCCAGCATGATTACCAGGGACTCAATAAATGAGCAGTTCTTC.

This rearrangement joins TRBV23-1 to TRBJ2-7; D is perhaps TRBD1 (5 bases). TRBV23-1 is flagged as an ORF with uncertain function. CDR3 size: 13 residues. With 6 bases removed from V and 2 bases from J, the gap between germline ends came to 11 bases. The CDR3: CASSQTDPYEQYF. As DNA, the CDR3 is TGCGCCAGCAGCCAGACAGATCCCTACGAGCAGTACTTC.

Concerning this clonotype: A read error may be the cause here, since a much bigger clone is one base away. The chain joins TRBV5-6 to TRBJ1-2; 11 positions match TRBD1. This CDR3 spans 15 amino acids. Germline assignment: CDR1 SGHDT and CDR2 YYEEEE. V trimming: 4 bases; J trimming: 7 bases; junction bases outside the gene matches: 9. The CDR3 loop is CASSPDRGLGSGYTF. The CDR3 coding sequence is TGTGCCAGCAGCCCGGACAGGGGGCTCGGCTCTGGCTACACCTTC.

This clonotype has just one count. A read error may explain this, as a much larger clone is one base away. The rearrangement joins TRBV6-1 to TRBJ1-3; maybe TRBD1 (5 bases). V lost 0 bases, J lost 0 bases, and 12 bases lay in between. The CDR3 totals 17 residues. The germline CDR1 and CDR2 sequences are MNHNS and SASEGT. This chain's CDR3 is CASSEAPGYGSGNTIYF. The CDR3 DNA is TGTGCCAGCAGTGAAGCGCCAGGGTACGGCTCTGGAAACACCATATATTTT.

A remark on this clonotype: The junction and the germline gene differ at one end; a read error may be behind it. The chain has TRBV10-2 and TRBJ1-6, with D hard to call. The CDR3 extends over 14 amino acids. Looked up from germline, CDR1 is WSHSY and CDR2 is SAAADI. CDR3 loop: CASRSGRGNSPLHF. CDR3 DNA: TGTGCCAGCAGATCTGGACGGGGTAATTCACCCCTCCACTTT.

V usage is TRBV18 and J usage is TRBJ1-1; a weak D match, TRBD1 (6 bases). This CDR3 has 13 residues. In germline, CDR1 is KGHSH, CDR2 LQKENI. The V and J ends lost 3 bases and 3 bases respectively, with 8 bases between them. CDR3 loop: CASSPNRDTEAFF. The DNA for the CDR3 is TGTGCCAGCTCACCGAACAGGGACACTGAAGCTTTCTTT. The full variable domain, rest sourced from reference TRBV18 and TRBJ1-1, is NAGVMQNPRHLVRRRGQEARLRCSPMKGHSHVYWYRQLPEEGLKFMVYLQKENIIDESGMPKERFSAEFPKEGPSILRIQQVVRGDSAAYFCASSPNRDTEAFFGQGTRLTVV.

In the case of this clonotype: Being one base from a much bigger clone, this may be a read error. The genes are TRBV25-1 and TRBJ2-3; D gene unclear. The V and J ends lost 5 bases and 6 bases respectively, with 9 bases between them. The CDR3 covers 12 residues. The germline V gene has CDR1 MGHDK and CDR2 SYGVNS. CDR3 DNA sequence: TGTGCCAGCAGTCTGGGGAAGGATACGCAGTATTTT. Its protein is CASSLGKDTQYF.

Concerning this clonotype: At one boundary the junction diverges from the germline segment, which might be a read error. The chain joins TRBV19 to TRBJ2-1, with D perhaps matching TRBD2 (5 bases). CDR1 LNHDA and CDR2 SQIVND come from the germline V gene (reference sequence). The CDR3 has 14 residues. Written as DNA, the CDR3 is TGTGTCAGTACTCCCTGTGGGAGTTGGGATGAGCAGTTCTTC. Residues: CVSTPCGSWDEQFF.

V and J are TRBV7-9 and TRBJ2-1; TRBD2 matches at 11 bases. V was pared by 5 bases and J by 8 bases, with 5 bases of the junction left unmatched. The CDR3 sequence is 14 residues long. Germline V gives CDR1 SEHNR, CDR2 FQNEAQ (reference sequence). The CDR3 loop reads CASSISGRAHEQFF. The CDR3 DNA follows: TGTGCCAGCAGCATTAGCGGGAGGGCCCATGAGCAGTTCTTC.

V and J are TRBV5-1 and TRBJ1-1; 7 nucleotides line up with TRBD1. V trimming: 0 bases; J trimming: 11 bases; junction bases outside the gene matches: 16. This CDR3 region has 16 residues. Germline CDR1 SGHRS, CDR2 YFSETQ. Written as DNA, the CDR3 is TGCGCCAGCAGCTTGGCCGTGGAGGGGGCACTAGGTCTGGCTTTCTTT. Translated, it gives CASSLAVEGALGLAFF.

Ten or more counts support this clonotype. This rearrangement joins TRBV4-1 to TRBJ2-1; the match to TRBD2 covers 7 bases. V was clipped by 1 base and J by 8 bases; unmatched bases: 5. In germline, CDR1 is MGHRA, CDR2 YSYEKL. This CDR3 region has 14 residues. CDR3 nucleotide sequence: TGCGCCAGCAGCCAAGCGCCCGGGAGGTATGAGCAGTTCTTC. It specifies CASSQAPGRYEQFF.

With regard to this clonotype: One junction end does not reproduce the germline sequence, and a read error may be involved. The rearrangement joins TRBV5-1 to TRBJ2-3, with 8 bases that match TRBD2. Germline assignment: CDR1 SGHRS and CDR2 YFSETQ. This CDR3 has 14 amino acids. The CDR3 DNA is TGCACCAGCAGCTTGGAAGGCGGGAGGCCCAGGCAGTATTTT. As protein: CTSSLEGGRPRQYF.

The chain carries TRBV6-4 and TRBJ2-5; D may be TRBD2 (5 bases). This CDR3 is built from 15 residues. Trimming removed 2 bases at V and 4 bases at J, with 14 bases between. CDR1 is MRHNA and CDR2 is SNTAGT in the germline V gene. As DNA, the CDR3 is TGTGCCAGCAGTGACGGTCCGGGAAAAGGAGAGACCCAGTACTTC. Protein product: CASSDGPGKGETQYF.

As to this clonotype: A much larger clone lies one base from this, so it may be a read error. This rearrangement joins TRBV29-1 to TRBJ1-2, with TRBD1 matching 7 bases. CDR1 and CDR2 from the germline V gene are SQVTM and ANQGSEA. The CDR3 length is 12 residues. CDR3 sequence: CSARGQPYGYAF. The CDR3 DNA sequence: TGCAGCGCTCGGGGACAGCCTTATGGCTACGCCTTC.

Turning to this clonotype: One end of the junction is discordant with germline, which a read error may explain. V usage is TRBV11-3 and J usage is TRBJ2-3; no clear D. The V gene's germline CDR1 is SGHNT and CDR2 YENEEA. This CDR3 region has 17 residues. The CDR3: CASSPTQATVGTDKQYF. The CDR3 region has the DNA TGTGCCAGCAGCCCGACCCAAGCGACCGTTGGCACAGATAAGCAGTATTTT.

In the case of this clonotype: The junction does not match germline at one end; this may be a read error. V gene TRBV10-3 combines with J gene TRBJ1-1, with 7 bases lining up with TRBD1. Germline V gene lookup returns CDR1 ENHRY and CDR2 SYGVKD. This CDR3 has 14 residues. CDR3 region: CAIRTDRLNTEAFF. For the CDR3, the DNA is TGTGCCATCAGGACGGACAGGTTGAACACCGAAGCTTTCTTT.

As for this clonotype: This may be a read error: a much more frequent sequence differs by one nucleotide. The J gene is TRBJ2-7, the V gene TRBV7-9, with D possibly being TRBD2 (5 bases). This CDR3 contains 17 residues. Trimming shortened V by 10 bases and J by 4 bases, and 29 bases separated the two germline ends. Per the germline V gene, CDR1 is SEHNR and CDR2 is FQNEAQ (reference sequence). The CDR3 coding sequence is TGTGCCATCAGTCGAAGTATGGACTCCCAGGCTGCTTACGAGCAGTACTTC. Protein sequence: CAISRSMDSQAAYEQYF.

In this sample, this clonotype turned up many times. J is TRBJ2-5 and V is TRBV5-4; TRBD1 matches at 10 bases. V gave up 1 base and J gave up 3 bases; unmatched junction bases: 3. This CDR3 is 15 amino acids long. Germline V lookup: CDR1 SGHNT, CDR2 YYREEE (reference sequence). The CDR3 nucleotides read TGTGCCAGCAGCTTGCGGACAGGGGGGGAAGAGACCCAGTACTTC. Residues: CASSLRTGGEETQYF.

The chain joins TRBV20-1 to TRBJ2-1; D possibly uses TRBD1 or TRBD2 (5 bases each). The CDR3 is 14 amino acids. The ends were cut back, 3 bases at V and 5 bases at J, with 14 bases in the middle. CDR1 and CDR2 from the germline V gene are DFQATT and SNEGSKA (reference sequence). CDR3 in amino acids: CSASLIRDHNEQFF. Here the CDR3 DNA reads TGCAGTGCTAGCCTGATCCGGGACCACAATGAGCAGTTCTTC.

This clonotype showed up just once. The CDR3 carries no conserved terminal phenylalanine or tryptophan, so it likely arises from a read error. The rearrangement uses TRBV5-6 and TRBJ2-7, with a possible D match to TRBD2 (6 bases). The ends were cut back, 10 bases at V and 6 bases at J, with 23 bases in the middle. CDR1 SGHDT and CDR2 YYEEEE come from the germline V gene. This CDR3 comprises 14 residues. CDR3 protein: CARGYSGLAGEQYL. CDR3 bases: TGTGCCCGCGGGTACTCGGGACTTGCGGGCGAGCAGTACTTG.

To note about this clonotype: Its ends do not fully match the called genes, so a read error is possible. The rearrangement joins TRBV12-3 or TRBV12-4 to TRBJ2-3; 9 nucleotides align to TRBD2. This CDR3 comprises 14 residues. CDR3 bases: TGTGCCAGCAGTAATCTGCGGGAGGGAGATACACAGTATTTT. Protein product: CASSNLREGDTQYF.

The chain carries TRBV19 and TRBJ1-2, with 7 bases that match TRBD1. V dropped 6 bases and J dropped 0; count of bases not matched to a gene: 10. This CDR3 region has 16 residues. Germline V CDR1 and CDR2: LNHDA, SQIVND (reference sequence). The CDR3 bases are TGTGCCAGTAGGCTCGGACAGGAAGAGCCTAACTATGGCTACACCTTC. Amino acids: CASRLGQEEPNYGYTF.

A note on this clonotype: Its ends do not fully match the called genes, so a read error is possible. This sequence joins TRBV5-4 and TRBJ2-4, with D perhaps TRBD2 (6 bases). The CDR3 spans 15 residues. Looked up from germline, CDR1 is SGHNT and CDR2 is YYREEE (reference sequence). This CDR3 is CAGSPRDSAENTQYF. The CDR3 DNA reads TGTGCCGGCAGCCCACGGGACTCAGCCGAAAACACTCAGTACTTC.

Concerning this clonotype itself: The missing conserved phenylalanine or tryptophan at the end of this CDR3 makes a read error likely. The J gene is TRBJ2-3, the V gene TRBV6-5, with D unresolved. Germline loops: CDR1 MNHEY, CDR2 SVGAGI. There are 11 residues in the CDR3. CDR3 amino acids: CASRSTDMQYL. CDR3 sequence (DNA): TGTGCCAGCAGGAGCACAGATATGCAGTATCTT.